This record looks at one T cell receptor beta chain sequence and its context. The sample's time point: persistent/refractory GD, antithyroid drugs over 5 years with positive TRAb. The TCR library was made from RNA that had been extracted from PBMCs in TRIzol. This sample is part of a study of regulatory T cells in long-lasting Graves disease. Arm-PCR of CDR3 regions and iRepertoire HTBI primers were used to build TCR beta libraries. In the original workflow: Identified across the samples were approximately 60 TRBV segments and over 11 TRBJ segments. TCRdb called the multiplex PCR reads again in MiXCR, with one record for every CDR3 protein. What appears here as the V and J calls and clone size reflects TCRdb's work, not the paper's. The data show about 460,000 distinct CDR3 sequences, 22% seen once. V lost 8 bases and J 2 bases, leaving 12 bases between the germline ends. Germline-derived CDR1 and CDR2 are LNHDA and SQIVND (reference sequence). CDR3 length: 13 residues.

V usage is TRBV19 and J usage is TRBJ1-1, with D possibly TRBD1 on 6 matching bases. The sequencing here drew on peripheral blood mononuclear cells (PBMCs), taken when the disease was refractory, from a patient treated with antithyroid drugs. The TCR was taken from a female donor with Graves disease. The CDR3 region is CASGYGGNTEAFF. The CDR3, as DNA: TGTGCCAGTGGGTACGGGGGCAACACTGAAGCTTTCTTT.